A selection of T cell receptor beta chains follows, all from one sample in a study of blood T cell repertoires in COVID-19. The method was immunoSEQ multiplex PCR; TCRdb's version includes in-frame clones alone and lacks a portion of them. The table has approximately 150,000 clones, over 70% seen once; the top ten hold 3.9%. Sequenced input: PBMCs or T cells enriched from blood (not recorded which). These receptors all come from a man aged 50-60 years in a cohort exposed to, infected with or recovered from COVID-19 (not recorded which). CDR3s include the opening cysteine and the closing phenylalanine or tryptophan.

j_gene	len	v_gene	CDR3aa
TRBJ2-2	16	TRBV6-1	CASSALRGQVTGELFF
TRBJ2-7	11	TRBV7-9	CASSYREEQYF
TRBJ1-2	14	TRBV21-1	CASSVTGGVDGYTF
TRBJ2-7	14	TRBV10-3	CAISSTGVSREQYF
TRBJ2-1	16	TRBV27	CASSNWDRGRSNEQFF
TRBJ1-1	14	TRBV7-9	CASSPEYRDPEAFF
TRBJ1-3	15	TRBV30	CAWIGADRAQNTIYF
TRBJ2-7	15	TRBV28	CASSSTGAVSYEQYF
TRBJ2-7	18	TRBV15	CATSRDDKAGLPYYEQYF
TRBJ2-3	18	TRBV7-9	CASSYIGTSLMGTDTQYF
TRBJ2-7	13	TRBV7-2	CASSLNRPHEQYF
TRBJ1-1	18	TRBV27	CASSPYTGTGGNGLVAFF
TRBJ2-2	15	TRBV7-6	CASSSGDLGAGELFF
TRBJ2-1	15	TRBV28	CASSRTGGLWNEQFF
TRBJ2-1	15	TRBV2	CASTPGSSFYNEQFF
TRBJ2-7	14	TRBV6-5	CASSYGAGVYEQYF
TRBJ1-3	16	TRBV7-2	CASSLGWAASGNTIYF
TRBJ2-7	12	TRBV9	CASSPSSYEQYF
TRBJ2-1	15	TRBV11-1	CASRQPGTSDGEQFF
TRBJ2-7	15	TRBV19	CASSIEGRGPYEQYF
TRBJ2-5	16	TRBV15	CATSRGGAGDQETQYF
TRBJ1-2	14	TRBV10-1	CASSAYRGDYGYTF
TRBJ2-7	17	TRBV7-9	CASSHPSYGTSGYEQYF
TRBJ2-7	16	TRBV7-9	CASSLGGTSGTYEQYF
TRBJ2-2	14	TRBV5-6	CASSLQGNTGELFF
TRBJ1-1	11	TRBV5-6	CASSLGAEAFF
TRBJ1-1	14	TRBV19	CASSRVGGGTEAFF
TRBJ1-2	15	TRBV7-3	CASSSGTGVGYGYTF
TRBJ1-1	14	TRBV4-3	CASSHLGTATEAFF
TRBJ2-3	13	TRBV29-1	CSGYSGLPDTQYF
TRBJ2-2	16	TRBV27	CASSFLASGDTGELFF
TRBJ2-2	15	TRBV7-9	CASSLGNSNTGELFF
TRBJ2-5	15	TRBV18	CASSPPPGGQETQYF
TRBJ2-7	14	TRBV30	CAWSFGGGAYEQYF
TRBJ1-1	14	TRBV6-5	CASSPPAGATEAFF
TRBJ2-2	18	TRBV9	CASSVEGTGLANTGELFF
TRBJ2-7	13	TRBV18	CASSPNRAYEQYF
TRBJ1-1	14	TRBV19	CASSIVGGETEAFF
TRBJ2-5	13	TRBV2	CASTGLAEETQYF
TRBJ2-1	16	TRBV18	CASSPQVGGTYNEQFF
TRBJ2-1	16	TRBV7-2	CASSLAATLGGNEQFF
TRBJ2-2	14	TRBV7-6	CASSAILNTGELFF
TRBJ2-2	15	TRBV10-3	CAISPRTVNTGELFF
TRBJ2-2	14	TRBV11-2	CASSQGGDTGELFF